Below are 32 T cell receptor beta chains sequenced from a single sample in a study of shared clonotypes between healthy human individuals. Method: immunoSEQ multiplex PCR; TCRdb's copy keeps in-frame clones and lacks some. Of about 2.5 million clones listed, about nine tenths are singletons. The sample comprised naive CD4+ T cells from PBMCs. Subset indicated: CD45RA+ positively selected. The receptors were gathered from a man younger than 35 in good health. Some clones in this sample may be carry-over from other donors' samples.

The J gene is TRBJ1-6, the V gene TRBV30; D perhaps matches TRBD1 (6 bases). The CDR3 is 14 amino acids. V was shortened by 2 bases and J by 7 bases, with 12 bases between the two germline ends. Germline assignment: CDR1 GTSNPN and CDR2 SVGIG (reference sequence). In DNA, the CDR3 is TGTGCCTGGAGTCCCATAGGGGGGAATTCACCCCTCCACTTT. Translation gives CAWSPIGGNSPLHF.

CDR3 protein: CASTTRSGYVSYNEQFF. The CDR3 DNA sequence: TGTGCCAGTACCACGAGGTCAGGGTACGTCTCCTACAATGAGCAGTTCTTC. The chain uses TRBV19 and TRBJ2-1; maybe TRBD1 (5 bases). The CDR3 consists of 17 residues. The V gene lost 7 bases and the J gene lost 0 bases, with 19 bases spanning the gap. The germline V gene encodes CDR1 LNHDA and CDR2 SQIVND (reference sequence).

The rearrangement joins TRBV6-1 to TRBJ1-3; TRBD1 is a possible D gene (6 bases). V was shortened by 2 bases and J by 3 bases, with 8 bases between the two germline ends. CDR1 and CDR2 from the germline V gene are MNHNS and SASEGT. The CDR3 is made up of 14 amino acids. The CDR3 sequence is CASSENRVGNTIYF. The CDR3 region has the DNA TGTGCCAGCAGTGAAAACAGGGTTGGAAACACCATATATTTT.

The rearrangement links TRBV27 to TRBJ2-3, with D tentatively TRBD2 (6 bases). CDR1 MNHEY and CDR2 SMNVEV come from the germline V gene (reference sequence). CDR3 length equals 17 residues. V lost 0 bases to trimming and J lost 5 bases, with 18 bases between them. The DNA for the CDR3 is TGTGCCAGCAGTTTATCGATCTTCCGGGAGAGGCGAGATACGCAGTATTTT. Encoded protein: CASSLSIFRERRDTQYF.

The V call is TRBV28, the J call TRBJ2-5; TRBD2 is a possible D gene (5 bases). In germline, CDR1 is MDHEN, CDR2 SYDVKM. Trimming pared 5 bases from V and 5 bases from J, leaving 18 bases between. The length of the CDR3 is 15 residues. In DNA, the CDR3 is TGTGCCAGCAGTCAGACCCGAGCAGCGGTCGAGACCCAGTACTTC. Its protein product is CASSQTRAAVETQYF.

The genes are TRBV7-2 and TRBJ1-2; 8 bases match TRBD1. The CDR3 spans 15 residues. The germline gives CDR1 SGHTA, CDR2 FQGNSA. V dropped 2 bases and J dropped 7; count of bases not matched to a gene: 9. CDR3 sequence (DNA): TGTGCCAGCAGCTTAAGAGGACAGGGCCGGGGTGGCTACACCTTC. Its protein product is CASSLRGQGRGGYTF.

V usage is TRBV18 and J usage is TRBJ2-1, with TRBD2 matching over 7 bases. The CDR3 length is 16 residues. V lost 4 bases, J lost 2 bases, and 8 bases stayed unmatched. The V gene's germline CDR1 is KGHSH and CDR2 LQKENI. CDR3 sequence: CASSLAGTTTYNEQFF. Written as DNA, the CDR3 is TGTGCCAGCTCACTCGCCGGGACTACAACCTACAATGAGCAGTTCTTC.

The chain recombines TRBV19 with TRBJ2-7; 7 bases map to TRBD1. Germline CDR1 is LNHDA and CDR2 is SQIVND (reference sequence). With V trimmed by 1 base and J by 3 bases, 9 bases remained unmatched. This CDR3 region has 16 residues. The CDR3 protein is CASSIVGTASFYEQYF. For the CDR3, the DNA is TGTGCCAGTAGTATAGTTGGGACAGCTAGCTTCTACGAGCAGTACTTC. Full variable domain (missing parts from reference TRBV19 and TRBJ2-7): DGGITQSPKYLFRKEGQNVTLSCEQNLNHDAMYWYRQDPGQGLRLIYYSQIVNDFQKGDIAEGYSVSREKKESFPLTVTSAQKNPTAFYLCASSIVGTASFYEQYFGPGTRLTVT.

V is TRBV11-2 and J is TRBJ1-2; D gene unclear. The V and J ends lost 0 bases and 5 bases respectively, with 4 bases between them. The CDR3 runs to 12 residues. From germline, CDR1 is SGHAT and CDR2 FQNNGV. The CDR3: CASSLDGYGYTF. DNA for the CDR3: TGTGCCAGCAGCTTAGATGGGTATGGCTACACCTTC.

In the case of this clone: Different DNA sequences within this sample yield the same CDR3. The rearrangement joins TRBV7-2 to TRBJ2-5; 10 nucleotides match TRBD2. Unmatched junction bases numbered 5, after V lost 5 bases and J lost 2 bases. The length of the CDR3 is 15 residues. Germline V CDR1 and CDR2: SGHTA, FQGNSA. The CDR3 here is CASSGRTSGQETQYF. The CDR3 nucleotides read TGTGCCAGCAGCGGGAGGACTAGCGGACAAGAGACCCAGTACTTC.

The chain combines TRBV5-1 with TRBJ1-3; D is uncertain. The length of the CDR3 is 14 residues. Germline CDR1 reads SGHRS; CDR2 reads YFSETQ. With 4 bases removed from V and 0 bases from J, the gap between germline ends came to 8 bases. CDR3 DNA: TGCGCCAGCAGCCCCTCAAGCTCTGGAAACACCATATATTTT. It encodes CASSPSSSGNTIYF. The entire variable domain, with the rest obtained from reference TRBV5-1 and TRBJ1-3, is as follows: KAGVTQTPRYLIKTRGQQVTLSCSPISGHRSVSWYQQTPGQGLQFLFEYFSETQRNKGNFPGRFSGRQFSNSRSEMNVSTLELGDSALYLCASSPSSSGNTIYFGEGSWLTVV.

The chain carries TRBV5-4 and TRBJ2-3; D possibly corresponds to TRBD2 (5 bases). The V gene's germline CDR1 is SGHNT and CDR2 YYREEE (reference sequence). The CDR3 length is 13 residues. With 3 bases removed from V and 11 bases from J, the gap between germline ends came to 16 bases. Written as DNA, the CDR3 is TGTGCCAGCAGCTCAGACATGTCCGGGATGCAGTATTTT. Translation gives CASSSDMSGMQYF.

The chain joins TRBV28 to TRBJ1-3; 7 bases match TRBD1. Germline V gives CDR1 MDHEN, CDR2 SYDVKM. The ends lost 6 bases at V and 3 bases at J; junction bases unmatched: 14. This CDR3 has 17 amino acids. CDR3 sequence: CASRASDRKNIGNTIYF. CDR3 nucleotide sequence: TGTGCCAGCAGGGCCTCGGACAGGAAAAATATTGGAAACACCATATATTTT.

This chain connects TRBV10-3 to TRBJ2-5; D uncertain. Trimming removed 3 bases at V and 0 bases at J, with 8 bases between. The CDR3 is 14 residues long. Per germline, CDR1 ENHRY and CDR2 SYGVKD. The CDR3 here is CAISEGQYQETQYF. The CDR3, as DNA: TGTGCCATCAGTGAAGGCCAGTACCAAGAGACCCAGTACTTC.

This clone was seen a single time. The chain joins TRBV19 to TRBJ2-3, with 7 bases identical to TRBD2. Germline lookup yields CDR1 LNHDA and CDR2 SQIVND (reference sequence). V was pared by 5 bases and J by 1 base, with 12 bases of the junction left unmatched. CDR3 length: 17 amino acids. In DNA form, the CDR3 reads TGTGCCAGTAGTTCCTGGGGGGGGAACATGGGCACAGATACGCAGTATTTT. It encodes CASSSWGGNMGTDTQYF.

Here the CDR3 reads CASSYSPAQETQYF. CDR3 bases: TGTGCCAGCAGTTACTCGCCAGCCCAAGAGACCCAGTACTTC. V is TRBV6-5 and J is TRBJ2-5, with no clear D. The V end was cut by 0 bases, the J end by 1 base, with 6 bases between. This CDR3 is built from 14 residues. CDR1 MNHEY and CDR2 SVGAGI come from the germline V gene.

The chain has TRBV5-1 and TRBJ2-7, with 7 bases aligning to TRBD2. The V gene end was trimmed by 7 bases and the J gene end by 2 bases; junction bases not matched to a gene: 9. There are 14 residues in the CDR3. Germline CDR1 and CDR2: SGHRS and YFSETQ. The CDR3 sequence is CASRSGGGAYEQYF. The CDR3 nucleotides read TGCGCCAGCCGGTCGGGTGGGGGGGCCTACGAGCAGTACTTC.

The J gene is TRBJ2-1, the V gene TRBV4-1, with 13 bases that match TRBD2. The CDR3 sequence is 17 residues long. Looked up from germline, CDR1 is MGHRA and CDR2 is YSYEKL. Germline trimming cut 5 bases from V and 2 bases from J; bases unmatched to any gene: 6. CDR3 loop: CASSSSGTSGTYNEQFF. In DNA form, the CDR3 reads TGCGCCAGCAGCTCCAGCGGGACTAGCGGGACCTACAATGAGCAGTTCTTC.

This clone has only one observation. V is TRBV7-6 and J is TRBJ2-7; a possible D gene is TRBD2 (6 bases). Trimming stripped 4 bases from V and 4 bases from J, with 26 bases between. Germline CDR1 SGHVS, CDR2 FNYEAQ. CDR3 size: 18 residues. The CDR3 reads CASSSPAGFPGEVYEQYF. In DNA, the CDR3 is TGTGCCAGCAGCTCCCCCGCGGGCTTTCCGGGAGAGGTGTACGAGCAGTACTTC.

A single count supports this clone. CDR3 nucleotide sequence: TGTGCCAGCAGCGCGAGGACAGGGGACCTCGAGACCCAGTACTTC. Its translation is CASSARTGDLETQYF. The gene calls are TRBV5-5 and TRBJ2-5; 9 bases are shared with TRBD1. V shed 4 bases and J 5 bases; nucleotides not matched to a gene: 9. The germline V gene has CDR1 SGHKS and CDR2 YYEKEE (reference sequence). The CDR3 has 15 amino acids. Full variable domain (outside the CDR3, taken from reference TRBV5-5 and TRBJ2-5): DAGVTQSPTHLIKTRGQQVTLRCSPISGHKSVSWYQQVLGQGPQFIFQYYEKEERGRGNFPDRFSARQFPNYSSELNVNALLLGDSALYLCASSARTGDLETQYFGPGTRLLVL.

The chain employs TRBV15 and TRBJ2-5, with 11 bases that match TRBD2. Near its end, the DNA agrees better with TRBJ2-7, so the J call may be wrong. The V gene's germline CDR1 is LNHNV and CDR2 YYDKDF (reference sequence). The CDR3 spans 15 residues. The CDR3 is CATSDRTSGLYEQYF. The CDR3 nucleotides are TGTGCCACCAGCGATAGGACTAGCGGGCTCTACGAGCAGTACTTC.

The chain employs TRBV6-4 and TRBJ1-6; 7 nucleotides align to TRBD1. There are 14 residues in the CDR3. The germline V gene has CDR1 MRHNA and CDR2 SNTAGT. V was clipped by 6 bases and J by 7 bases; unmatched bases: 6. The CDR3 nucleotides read TGTGCCAGCAGCGAGACAGGGACCAATTCACCCCTCCACTTT. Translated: CASSETGTNSPLHF.

CDR3 loop: CASRPGTSAHNEQFF. CDR3 DNA: TGTGCCAGCAGACCCGGGACTAGCGCTCACAATGAGCAGTTCTTC. The rearrangement links TRBV5-4 to TRBJ2-1, with 10 nucleotides matching TRBD2. CDR3 size: 15 residues. Germline CDR1 is SGHNT and CDR2 is YYREEE (reference sequence). V lost 5 bases and J lost 5; bases outside the gene matches: 7.

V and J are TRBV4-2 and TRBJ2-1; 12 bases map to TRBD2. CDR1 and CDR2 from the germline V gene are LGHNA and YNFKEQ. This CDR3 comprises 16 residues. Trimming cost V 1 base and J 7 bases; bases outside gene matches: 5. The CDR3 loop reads CASSQGTSGNGNEQFF. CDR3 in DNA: TGTGCCAGCAGCCAAGGGACTAGCGGGAATGGGAATGAGCAGTTCTTC.

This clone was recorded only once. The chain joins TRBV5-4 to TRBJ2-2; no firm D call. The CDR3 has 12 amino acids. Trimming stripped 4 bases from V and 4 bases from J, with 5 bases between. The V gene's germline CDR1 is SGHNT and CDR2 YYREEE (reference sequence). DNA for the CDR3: TGTGCCAGCAGCCAAATCACCGGGGAGCTGTTTTTT. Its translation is CASSQITGELFF.

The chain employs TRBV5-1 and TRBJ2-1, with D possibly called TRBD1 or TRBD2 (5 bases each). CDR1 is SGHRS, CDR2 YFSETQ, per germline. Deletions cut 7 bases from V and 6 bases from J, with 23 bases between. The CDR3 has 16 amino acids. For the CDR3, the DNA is TGCGCCAGCGGAGGCATTTTGGGGGACGGAGCCAATGAGCAGTTCTTC. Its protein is CASGGILGDGANEQFF.

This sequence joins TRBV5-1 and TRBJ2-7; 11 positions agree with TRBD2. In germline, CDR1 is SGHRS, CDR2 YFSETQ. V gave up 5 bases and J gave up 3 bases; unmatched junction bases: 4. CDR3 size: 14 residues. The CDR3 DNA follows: TGCGCCAGCAGAATAGCGGGAGGGTTCTACGAGCAGTACTTC. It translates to CASRIAGGFYEQYF.

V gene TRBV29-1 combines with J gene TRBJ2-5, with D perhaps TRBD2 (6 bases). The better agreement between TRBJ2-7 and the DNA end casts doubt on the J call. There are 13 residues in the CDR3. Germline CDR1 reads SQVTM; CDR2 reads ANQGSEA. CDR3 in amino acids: CSVRPGGSYEQYF. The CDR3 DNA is TGCAGCGTCCGACCTGGAGGGTCCTACGAGCAGTACTTC.

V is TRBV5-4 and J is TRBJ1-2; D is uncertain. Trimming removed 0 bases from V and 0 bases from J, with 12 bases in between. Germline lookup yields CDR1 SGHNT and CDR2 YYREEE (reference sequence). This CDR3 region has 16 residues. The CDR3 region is CASSLENVRSNYGYTF. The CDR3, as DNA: TGTGCCAGCAGCTTGGAGAACGTCAGATCTAACTATGGCTACACCTTC.

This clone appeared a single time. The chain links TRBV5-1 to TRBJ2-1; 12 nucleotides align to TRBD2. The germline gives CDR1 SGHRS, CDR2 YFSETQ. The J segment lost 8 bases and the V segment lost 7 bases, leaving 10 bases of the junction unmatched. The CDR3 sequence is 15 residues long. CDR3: CASGRTSGIGDEQFF. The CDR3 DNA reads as TGCGCCAGCGGGCGGACTAGCGGGATAGGTGATGAGCAGTTCTTC.

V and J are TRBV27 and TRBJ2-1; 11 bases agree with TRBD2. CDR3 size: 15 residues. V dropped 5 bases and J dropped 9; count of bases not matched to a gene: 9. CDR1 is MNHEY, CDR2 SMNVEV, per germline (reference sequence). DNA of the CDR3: TGTGCCAGCAGTCGACTAGCGGGAAAGGATGGTGAGCAGTTCTTC. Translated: CASSRLAGKDGEQFF.

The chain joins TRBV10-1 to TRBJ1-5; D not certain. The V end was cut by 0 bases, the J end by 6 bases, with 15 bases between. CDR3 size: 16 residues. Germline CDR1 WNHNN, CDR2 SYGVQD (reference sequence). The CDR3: CASSESSRVSSQPQHF. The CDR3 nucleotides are TGCGCCAGCAGTGAGTCGAGTAGGGTGTCAAGTCAGCCCCAGCATTTT.